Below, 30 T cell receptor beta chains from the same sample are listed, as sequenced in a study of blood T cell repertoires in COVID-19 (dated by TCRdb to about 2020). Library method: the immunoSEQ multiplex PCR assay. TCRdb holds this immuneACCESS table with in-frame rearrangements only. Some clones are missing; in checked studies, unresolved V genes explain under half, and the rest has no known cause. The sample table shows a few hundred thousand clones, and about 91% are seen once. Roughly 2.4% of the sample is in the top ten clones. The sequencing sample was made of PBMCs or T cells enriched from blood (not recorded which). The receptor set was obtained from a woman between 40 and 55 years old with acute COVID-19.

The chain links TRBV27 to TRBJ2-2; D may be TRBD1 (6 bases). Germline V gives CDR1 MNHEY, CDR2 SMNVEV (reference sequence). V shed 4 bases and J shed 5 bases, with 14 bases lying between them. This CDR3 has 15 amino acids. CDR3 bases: TGTGCCAGCAGTTGGTCAGGGGAAGGGACCGGGGAGCTGTTTTTT. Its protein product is CASSWSGEGTGELFF.

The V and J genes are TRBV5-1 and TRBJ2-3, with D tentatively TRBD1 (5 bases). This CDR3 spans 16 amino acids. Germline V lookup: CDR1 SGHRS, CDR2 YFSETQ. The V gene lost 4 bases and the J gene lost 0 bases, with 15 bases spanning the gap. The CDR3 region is CASSPQVSFSTDTQYF. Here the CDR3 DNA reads TGCGCCAGCAGCCCACAGGTCTCGTTTAGCACAGATACGCAGTATTTT. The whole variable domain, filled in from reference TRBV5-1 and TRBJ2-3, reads KAGVTQTPRYLIKTRGQQVTLSCSPISGHRSVSWYQQTPGQGLQFLFEYFSETQRNKGNFPGRFSGRQFSNSRSEMNVSTLELGDSALYLCASSPQVSFSTDTQYFGPGTRLTVL.

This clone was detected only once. The CDR3 loop is CASRAGGYQPQHF. CDR3 nucleotide sequence: TGTGCCAGCAGAGCAGGGGGATATCAGCCCCAGCATTTT. This chain joins TRBV6-5 and TRBJ1-5, with TRBD1 matching over 7 bases. Germline-derived CDR1 and CDR2 are MNHEY and SVGAGI. V lost 6 bases and J lost 5; bases outside the gene matches: 4. The CDR3 loop spans 13 amino acids.

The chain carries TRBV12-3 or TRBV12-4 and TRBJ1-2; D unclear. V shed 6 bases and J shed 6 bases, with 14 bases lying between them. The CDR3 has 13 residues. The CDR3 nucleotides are TGTGCCAGCAGCACCTCGGGGAGGCATGGCTACACCTTC. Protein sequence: CASSTSGRHGYTF.

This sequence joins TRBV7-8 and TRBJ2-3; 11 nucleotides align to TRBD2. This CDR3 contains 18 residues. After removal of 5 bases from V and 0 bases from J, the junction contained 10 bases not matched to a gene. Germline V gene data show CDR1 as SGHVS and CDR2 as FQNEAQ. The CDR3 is CASSVPSGGRSSTDTQYF. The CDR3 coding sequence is TGTGCCAGCAGCGTGCCTAGCGGGGGGAGATCTAGCACAGATACGCAGTATTTT.

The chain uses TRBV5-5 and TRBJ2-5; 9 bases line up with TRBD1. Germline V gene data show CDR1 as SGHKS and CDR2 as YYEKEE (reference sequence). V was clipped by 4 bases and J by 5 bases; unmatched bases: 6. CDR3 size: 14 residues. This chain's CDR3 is CASSPGQGWETQYF. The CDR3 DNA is TGTGCCAGCAGCCCGGGACAGGGCTGGGAGACCCAGTACTTC.

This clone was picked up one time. The CDR3: CASLRDRVEPQHF. The CDR3 DNA follows: TGTGCCTCACTTCGAGACAGAGTTGAGCCCCAGCATTTT. The chain is built from TRBV2 and TRBJ1-5; D might be TRBD1 (5 bases). The CDR3 sequence is 13 residues long. The V end was cut by 11 bases, the J end by 8 bases, with 19 bases between. Germline CDR1 SNHLY, CDR2 FYNNEI.

CDR3 loop: CASSIGQGLYTEAFF. The CDR3 DNA reads TGCGCCAGCAGCATAGGACAGGGCCTCTACACTGAAGCTTTCTTT. The chain carries TRBV5-1 and TRBJ1-1, with TRBD1 identical over 8 bases. With 4 bases clipped from V and 3 bases from J, the junction kept 8 bases outside the gene matches. Germline CDR1 SGHRS, CDR2 YFSETQ. The CDR3 covers 15 residues.

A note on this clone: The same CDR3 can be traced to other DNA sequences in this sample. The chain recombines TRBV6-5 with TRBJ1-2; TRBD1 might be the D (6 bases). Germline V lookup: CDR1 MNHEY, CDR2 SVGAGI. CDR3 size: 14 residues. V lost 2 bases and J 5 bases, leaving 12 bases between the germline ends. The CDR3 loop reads CASSYGGQPYGYTF. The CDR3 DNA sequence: TGTGCCAGCAGTTACGGTGGACAGCCATATGGCTACACCTTC.

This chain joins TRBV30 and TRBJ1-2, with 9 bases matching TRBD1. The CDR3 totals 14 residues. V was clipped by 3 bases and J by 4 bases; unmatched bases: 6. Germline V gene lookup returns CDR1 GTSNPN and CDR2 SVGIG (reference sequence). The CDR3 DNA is TGTGCCTGGAGCGGGGACAGGGTACGCTATGGCTACACCTTC. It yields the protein CAWSGDRVRYGYTF.

This chain's CDR3 is CASYDGAGRVYGYTF. CDR3 nucleotide sequence: TGTGCCAGCTACGATGGGGCGGGAAGAGTCTATGGCTACACCTTC. The chain joins TRBV5-6 to TRBJ1-2; D is possibly TRBD1 (5 bases). V lost 7 bases, J lost 4 bases, and 20 bases lay in between. Per the germline V gene, CDR1 is SGHDT and CDR2 is YYEEEE. The CDR3 sequence is 15 residues long.

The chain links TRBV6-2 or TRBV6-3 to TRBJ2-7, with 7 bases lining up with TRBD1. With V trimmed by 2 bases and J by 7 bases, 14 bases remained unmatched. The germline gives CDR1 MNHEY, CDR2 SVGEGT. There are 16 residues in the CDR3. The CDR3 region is CASSYDHPRTGKEQYV. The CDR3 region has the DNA TGTGCCAGCAGTTACGACCACCCGAGGACAGGCAAAGAGCAGTACGTC.

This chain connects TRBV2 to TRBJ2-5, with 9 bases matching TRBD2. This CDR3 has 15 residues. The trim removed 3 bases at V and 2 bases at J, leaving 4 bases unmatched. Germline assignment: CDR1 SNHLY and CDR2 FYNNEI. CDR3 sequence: CASSESSGAQETQYF. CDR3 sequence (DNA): TGTGCCAGCAGTGAGTCTAGCGGGGCTCAAGAGACCCAGTACTTC.

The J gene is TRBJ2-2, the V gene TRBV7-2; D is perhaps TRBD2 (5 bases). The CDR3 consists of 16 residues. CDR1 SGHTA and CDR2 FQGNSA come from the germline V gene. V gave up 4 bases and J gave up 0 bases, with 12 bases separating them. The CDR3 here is CASSYRGPSNTGELFF. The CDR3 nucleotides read TGTGCCAGCAGCTACCGAGGGCCGTCGAACACCGGGGAGCTGTTTTTT. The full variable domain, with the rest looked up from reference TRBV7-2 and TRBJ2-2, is GAGVSQSPSNKVTEKGKDVELRCDPISGHTALYWYRQSLGQGLEFLIYFQGNSAPDKSGLPSDRFSAERTGGSVSTLTIQRTQQEDSAVYLCASSYRGPSNTGELFFGEGSRLTVL.

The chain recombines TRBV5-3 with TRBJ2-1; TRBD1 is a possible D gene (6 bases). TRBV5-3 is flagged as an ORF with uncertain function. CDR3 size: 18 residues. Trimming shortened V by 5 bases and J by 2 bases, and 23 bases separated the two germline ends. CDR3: CARRGLVFRGCPYNEQFF. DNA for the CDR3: TGTGCCAGAAGGGGGCTCGTTTTCAGGGGCTGTCCCTACAATGAGCAGTTCTTC.

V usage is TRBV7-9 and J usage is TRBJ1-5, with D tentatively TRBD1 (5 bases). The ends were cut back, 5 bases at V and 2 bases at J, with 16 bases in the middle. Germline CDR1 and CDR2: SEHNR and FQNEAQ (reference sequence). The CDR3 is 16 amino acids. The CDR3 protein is CASSPDGGGGNQPQHF. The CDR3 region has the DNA TGTGCCAGCAGCCCCGACGGGGGAGGAGGCAATCAGCCCCAGCATTTT.

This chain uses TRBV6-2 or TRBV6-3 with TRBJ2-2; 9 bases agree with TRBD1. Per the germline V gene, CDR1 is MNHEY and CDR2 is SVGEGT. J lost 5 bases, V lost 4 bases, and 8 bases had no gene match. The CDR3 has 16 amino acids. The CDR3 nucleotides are TGTGCCAGCAGTTCACAGGGGGCGCTGAGGACCGGGGAGCTGTTTTTT. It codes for CASSSQGALRTGELFF.

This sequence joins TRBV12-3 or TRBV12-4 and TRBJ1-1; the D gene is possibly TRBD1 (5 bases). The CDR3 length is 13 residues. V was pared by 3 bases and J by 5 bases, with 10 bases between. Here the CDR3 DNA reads TGTGCCAGCAGTTTCGGGGGGTGGACTGAAGCTTTCTTT. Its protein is CASSFGGWTEAFF.

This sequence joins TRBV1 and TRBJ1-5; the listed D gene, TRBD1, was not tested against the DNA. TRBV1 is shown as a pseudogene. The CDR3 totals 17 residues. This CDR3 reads CTSSQVCRGRTNQPQHF. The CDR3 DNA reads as TGCACCAGCAGCCAAGTATGCAGGGGGCGAACCAATCAGCCCCAGCATTTT.

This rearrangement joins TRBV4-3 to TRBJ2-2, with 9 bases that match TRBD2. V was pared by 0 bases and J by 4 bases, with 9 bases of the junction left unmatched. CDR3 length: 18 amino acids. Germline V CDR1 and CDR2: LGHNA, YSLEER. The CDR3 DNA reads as TGCGCCAGCAGCCAAGATTTGGGGGCTAGCGGGACCACCGGGGAGCTGTTTTTT. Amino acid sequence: CASSQDLGASGTTGELFF.

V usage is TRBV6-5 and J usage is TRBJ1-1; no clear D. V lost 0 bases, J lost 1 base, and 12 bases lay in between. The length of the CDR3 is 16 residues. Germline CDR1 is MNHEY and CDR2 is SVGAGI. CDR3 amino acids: CASSYSSRLTNTEAFF. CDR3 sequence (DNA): TGTGCCAGCAGTTACTCTTCGCGGTTAACGAACACTGAAGCTTTCTTT.

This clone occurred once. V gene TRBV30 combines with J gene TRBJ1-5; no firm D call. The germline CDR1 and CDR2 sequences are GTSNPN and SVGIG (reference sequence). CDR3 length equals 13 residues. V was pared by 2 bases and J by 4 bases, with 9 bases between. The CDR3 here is CAWSPRENQPQHF. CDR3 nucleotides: TGTGCCTGGAGTCCCCGGGAAAATCAGCCCCAGCATTTT.

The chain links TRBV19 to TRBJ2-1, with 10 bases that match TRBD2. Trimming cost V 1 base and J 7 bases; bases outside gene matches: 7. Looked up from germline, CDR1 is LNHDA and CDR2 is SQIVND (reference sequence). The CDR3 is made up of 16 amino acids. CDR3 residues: CASSIVPLAGVNEQFF. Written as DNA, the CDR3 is TGTGCCAGTAGTATAGTACCGCTAGCGGGAGTTAATGAGCAGTTCTTC.

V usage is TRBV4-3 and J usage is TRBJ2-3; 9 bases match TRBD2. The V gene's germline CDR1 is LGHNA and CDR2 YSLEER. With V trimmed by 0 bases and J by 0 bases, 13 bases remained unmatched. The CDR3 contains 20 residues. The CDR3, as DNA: TGCGCCAGCAGCCAAGATCGGCTGACTAGCGGAATTGGTAGCACAGATACGCAGTATTTT. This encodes CASSQDRLTSGIGSTDTQYF.

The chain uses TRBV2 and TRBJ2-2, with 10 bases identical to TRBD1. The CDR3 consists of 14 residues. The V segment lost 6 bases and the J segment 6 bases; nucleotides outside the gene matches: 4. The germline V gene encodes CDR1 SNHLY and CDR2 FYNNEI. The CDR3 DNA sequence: TGTGCCAGCAGGCCCGGGACAGGGGCCGGGGAGCTGTTTTTT. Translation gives CASRPGTGAGELFF.

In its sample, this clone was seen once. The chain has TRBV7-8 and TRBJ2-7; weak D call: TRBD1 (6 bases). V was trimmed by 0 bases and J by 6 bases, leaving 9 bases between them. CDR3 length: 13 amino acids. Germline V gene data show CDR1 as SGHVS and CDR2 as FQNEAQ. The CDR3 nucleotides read TGTGCCAGCAGCTTAGCCAGGGGCGCCGAGCAGTACTTC. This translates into CASSLARGAEQYF.

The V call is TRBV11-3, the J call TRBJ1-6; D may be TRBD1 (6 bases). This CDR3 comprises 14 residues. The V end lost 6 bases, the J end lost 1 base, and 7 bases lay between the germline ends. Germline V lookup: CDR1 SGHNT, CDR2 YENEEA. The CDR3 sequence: CASRGASYNSPLHF. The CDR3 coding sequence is TGTGCCAGCAGGGGGGCGTCCTATAATTCACCCCTCCACTTT.

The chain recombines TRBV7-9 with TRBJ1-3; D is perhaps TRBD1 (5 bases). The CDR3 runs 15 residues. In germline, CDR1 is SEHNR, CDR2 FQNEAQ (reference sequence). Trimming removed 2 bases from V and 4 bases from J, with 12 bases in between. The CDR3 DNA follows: TGTGCCAGCAGCTTACCTGCAGGGCTCGGAAACACCATATATTTT. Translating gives CASSLPAGLGNTIYF.

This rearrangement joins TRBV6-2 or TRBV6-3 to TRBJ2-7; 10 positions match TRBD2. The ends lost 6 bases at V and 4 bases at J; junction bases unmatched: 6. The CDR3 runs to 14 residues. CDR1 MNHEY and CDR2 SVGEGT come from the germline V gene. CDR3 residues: CASSLLAGPYEQYF. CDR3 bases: TGTGCCAGCAGCCTACTAGCGGGACCTTACGAGCAGTACTTC.

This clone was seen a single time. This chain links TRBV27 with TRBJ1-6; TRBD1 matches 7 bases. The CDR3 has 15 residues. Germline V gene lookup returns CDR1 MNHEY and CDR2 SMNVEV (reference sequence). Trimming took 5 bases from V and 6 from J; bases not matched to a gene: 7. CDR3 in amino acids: CASSLIPGGNSPLHF. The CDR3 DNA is TGTGCCAGCAGTCTGATCCCAGGGGGTAATTCACCCCTCCACTTT.